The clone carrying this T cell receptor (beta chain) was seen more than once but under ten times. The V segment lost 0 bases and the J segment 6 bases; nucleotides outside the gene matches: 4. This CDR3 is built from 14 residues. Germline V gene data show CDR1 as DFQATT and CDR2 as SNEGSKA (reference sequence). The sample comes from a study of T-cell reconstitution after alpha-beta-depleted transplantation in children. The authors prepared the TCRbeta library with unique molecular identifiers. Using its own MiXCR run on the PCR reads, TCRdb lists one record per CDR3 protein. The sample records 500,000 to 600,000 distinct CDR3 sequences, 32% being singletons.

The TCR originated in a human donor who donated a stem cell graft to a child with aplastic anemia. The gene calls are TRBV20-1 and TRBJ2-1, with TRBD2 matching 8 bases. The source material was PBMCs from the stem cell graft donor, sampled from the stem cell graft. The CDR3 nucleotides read TGCAGTGCTAGAGACGGGAGGGCCCGCAATGAGCAGTTCTTC. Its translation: CSARDGRARNEQFF.